This TCR beta chain is from a study of T cell changes during pregnancy in multiple sclerosis. Measured with immunoSEQ multiplex PCR; TCRdb has only the in-frame clones, and not every one. Seen here are approximately 52,000 clones, almost 95% observed once, and the top ten hold 0.25%. CDR1 and CDR2 from the germline V gene are LNHDA and SQIVND (reference sequence). Deletions cut 9 bases from V and 0 bases from J, with 13 bases between. This CDR3 region has 14 residues. The source was CD4+ T cells from peripheral blood mononuclear cells, collected in the third trimester of pregnancy. This chain links TRBV19 with TRBJ2-3; maybe TRBD2 (5 bases). The clonotype originates from a female donor with multiple sclerosis, enrolled in a pregnancy study. The CDR3 here is CASRRGLSTDTQYF. The CDR3 nucleotides are TGTGCCAGCCGAAGAGGACTGAGCACAGATACGCAGTATTTT. Based on the CDR3 plus reference TRBV19 and TRBJ2-3, the full variable domain is DGGITQSPKYLFRKEGQNVTLSCEQNLNHDAMYWYRQDPGQGLRLIYYSQIVNDFQKGDIAEGYSVSREKKESFPLTVTSAQKNPTAFYLCASRRGLSTDTQYFGPGTRLTVL.